Sequencing of this TCR beta chain was carried out in a study of blood T cell repertoires in COVID-19. TCRdb's copy holds only in-frame clones and misses some; the assay was immunoSEQ multiplex PCR. Here the sample spans fewer than 250,000 clones, around 90% being singletons. V shed 6 bases, J shed 3 bases, and the junction held 4 bases outside the gene matches. CDR1 and CDR2 (germline): MNHNY, SVGAGI (reference sequence). The CDR3 sequence is 14 residues long. The sample taken for sequencing was peripheral blood. This receptor was taken from a man in his fifties or sixties who had recovered from COVID-19. The V call is TRBV6-6, the J call TRBJ2-3; 9 bases are a match to TRBD1. Here the CDR3 DNA reads TGTGCCAGCAGCAAGGACAGGGGAACAGATACGCAGTATTTT. Translating it yields CASSKDRGTDTQYF.